A single sample gave rise to the 22 T cell receptor beta chains below, sequenced in a study of T cells in Graves' hyperthyroidism and ophthalmopathy. Amplification of TCR beta CDR3 regions used RNA as the template. Primed by the HTBI set, a first-round RT-PCR was run on the TCR CDR3. Each CDR3 protein gets one entry after TCRdb re-called the multiplex PCR reads with MiXCR. Of 550,000 to 600,000 distinct CDR3 sequences in the sample, 16% are singletons; the top ten hold under 20%. The source material was blood. These receptors all come from a woman aged 18-35 years with Graves' hyperthyroidism.

V is TRBV7-9 and J is TRBJ2-7; D gene ambiguous. This CDR3 spans 17 amino acids. Trimming removed 0 bases from V and 0 bases from J, with 15 bases in between. From germline, CDR1 is SEHNR and CDR2 FQNEAQ (reference sequence). CDR3 residues: CASSLAESRRSSYEQYF. In DNA form, the CDR3 reads TGTGCCAGCAGCTTAGCAGAGTCGAGGCGGAGCTCCTACGAGCAGTACTTC.

This clonotype was detected only a few times. The rearrangement joins TRBV6-1 to TRBJ1-3; D uncertain. Trimming removed 2 bases at V and 4 bases at J, with 15 bases between. Germline V gene sequence: CDR1 MNHNS, CDR2 SASEGT. The CDR3 runs to 16 residues. The CDR3 nucleotides read TGTGCCAGCAGTGAATGGTCCGTGTCAGTAGGAAACACCATATATTTT. Translation: CASSEWSVSVGNTIYF.

This clonotype was seen ten or more times. The genes are TRBV6-2 or TRBV6-3 and TRBJ2-7; 9 bases line up with TRBD1. In germline, CDR1 is MNHEY, CDR2 SVGEGT. Trimming at V came to 4 bases and at J to 3 bases, leaving 7 bases not matched to a gene. CDR3 length equals 15 residues. The CDR3 DNA is TGTGCCAGCAGTTCCGGGACAGGGCATGTCTACGAGCAGTACTTC. It is translated as CASSSGTGHVYEQYF.

In its sample, this clonotype was seen many times. The genes are TRBV11-3 and TRBJ2-7; 9 bases fit TRBD1. Trimming took 4 bases from V and 9 from J; bases not matched to a gene: 13. The CDR3 runs 15 residues. CDR1 is SGHNT, CDR2 YENEEA, per germline. The CDR3 reads CASSSMDRGTGRQYF. CDR3 DNA sequence: TGTGCCAGCAGCTCAATGGACAGGGGCACAGGGAGGCAGTACTTC.

This clonotype has ten or more counts. The V gene is TRBV20-1, the J gene TRBJ2-7; 9 nucleotides agree with TRBD2. Germline V lookup: CDR1 DFQATT, CDR2 SNEGSKA (reference sequence). The CDR3 is 14 amino acids. J lost 6 bases, V lost 0 bases, and 6 bases had no gene match. CDR3 nucleotides: TGCAGTGCTAGAGATGAAGCGGGAGGCACCGAGCAGTACTTC. Protein sequence: CSARDEAGGTEQYF.

In this sample, this clonotype turned up a few times. CDR3 residues: CASSLTGLDYTF. The CDR3 bases are TGTGCCAGCAGTTTAACAGGGCTTGACTACACCTTC. This chain connects TRBV27 to TRBJ1-2, with D possibly matching TRBD1 (6 bases). The CDR3 is made up of 12 amino acids. Between the trimmed V and J ends, which lost 2 bases and 10 bases, there was a span of 11 bases. Germline CDR1 and CDR2: MNHEY and SMNVEV (reference sequence).

The chain links TRBV12-3 or TRBV12-4 to TRBJ1-5, with a tentative D call TRBD1 (6 bases). The V gene lost 2 bases and the J gene lost 7 bases, with 9 bases spanning the gap. The CDR3 totals 13 residues. The CDR3, as DNA: TGTGCCAGCAGTTTAAATGGGGGCCAGCCCCAGCATTTT. Translation gives CASSLNGGQPQHF.

This sequence joins TRBV6-1 and TRBJ1-6; D possibly corresponds to TRBD1 (5 bases). This CDR3 is built from 13 residues. Trimming left V 7 bases short and J 9 bases short, with 13 bases between. The germline V gene has CDR1 MNHNS and CDR2 SASEGT. DNA for the CDR3: TGTGCCAGCACGGCGGGGGGGGGTTCACCCCTCCACTTT. Protein product: CASTAGGGSPLHF.

This clonotype occurred many times. The chain carries TRBV7-2 and TRBJ2-1, with 9 bases fitting TRBD2. Germline assignment: CDR1 SGHTA and CDR2 FQGNSA. V lost 5 bases and J lost 4; bases outside the gene matches: 12. This CDR3 region has 17 residues. For the CDR3, the DNA is TGTGCCAGCAGCCCCGTGGCTAGCGGGGCCCGATACAATGAGCAGTTCTTC. It translates to CASSPVASGARYNEQFF.

This clonotype occurred many times. This chain connects TRBV10-3 to TRBJ2-1, with 8 bases fitting TRBD2. J lost 10 bases, V lost 4 bases, and 9 bases had no gene match. The CDR3 runs 14 residues. CDR1 and CDR2 (germline): ENHRY, SYGVKD. CDR3 coding DNA: TGTGCCATCAGTGCCACGAGCGGGAGCCGGGAGCAGTTCTTC. This codes for CAISATSGSREQFF.

This clonotype was picked up many times. The chain joins TRBV11-2 to TRBJ1-2; 8 nucleotides line up with TRBD1. CDR3 length equals 13 residues. V lost 6 bases to trimming and J lost 6 bases; unmatched junction nucleotides: 6. The germline V gene has CDR1 SGHAT and CDR2 FQNNGV. The chain's CDR3 is CASRPTGGDGYTF. Here the CDR3 DNA reads TGTGCCAGCAGACCCACAGGGGGGGATGGCTACACCTTC.

This clonotype was detected only a few times. The rearrangement links TRBV10-3 to TRBJ1-3; TRBD1 matches 9 bases. The CDR3 is 15 residues long. The germline V gene encodes CDR1 ENHRY and CDR2 SYGVKD. V shed 8 bases, J shed 2 bases, and the junction held 7 bases outside the gene matches. This CDR3 is CAILGQGPTGNTIYF. CDR3 in DNA: TGTGCCATCCTAGGACAGGGGCCAACTGGAAACACCATATATTTT.

This clonotype was picked up a small number of times. V usage is TRBV5-1 and J usage is TRBJ2-4; no firm D call. CDR3 size: 14 residues. The V and J ends lost 5 bases and 8 bases respectively, with 17 bases between them. Germline CDR1 and CDR2: SGHRS and YFSETQ. The CDR3 DNA reads TGCGCCAGCAGACCAGACCGTAAAACGGACATTCAGTACTTC. Translated: CASRPDRKTDIQYF.

This clonotype showed up many times. The CDR3 loop reads CASSPGASNQPQHF. As DNA, the CDR3 is TGTGCCAGCTCACCGGGAGCTAGCAATCAGCCCCAGCATTTT. The V gene is TRBV18, the J gene TRBJ1-5; no clear D. Between the trimmed V and J ends, which lost 3 bases and 0 bases, there was a span of 6 bases. Germline V gene data show CDR1 as KGHSH and CDR2 as LQKENI. This CDR3 spans 14 amino acids.

This clonotype has ten or more counts. The chain combines TRBV6-5 with TRBJ2-5, with 9 bases lining up with TRBD1. This CDR3 has 18 residues. CDR1 MNHEY and CDR2 SVGAGI come from the germline V gene. V was pared by 0 bases and J by 6 bases, with 14 bases of the junction left unmatched. The chain's CDR3 is CASSYSISGVQGAKTQYF. The CDR3 DNA reads as TGTGCCAGCAGTTACTCGATATCGGGAGTACAGGGGGCGAAGACCCAGTACTTC.

There are many counts of this clonotype. The chain recombines TRBV27 with TRBJ2-3, with 8 bases aligning to TRBD1. The CDR3 is made up of 16 amino acids. The ends lost 6 bases at V and 0 bases at J; junction bases unmatched: 8. CDR1 is MNHEY and CDR2 is SMNVEV in the germline V gene (reference sequence). CDR3 protein: CASRELGTGSTDTQYF. The CDR3 DNA follows: TGTGCCAGCAGGGAACTCGGGACAGGTAGCACAGATACGCAGTATTTT.

This clonotype was seen only a few times. The chain joins TRBV7-8 to TRBJ2-7; tentative D call: TRBD2 (5 bases). V was shortened by 4 bases and J by 3 bases, with 13 bases between the two germline ends. The germline V gene has CDR1 SGHVS and CDR2 FQNEAQ. There are 14 residues in the CDR3. The CDR3 region is CASSYVDGVYEQYF. CDR3 DNA: TGTGCCAGCAGCTACGTTGACGGGGTCTACGAGCAGTACTTC.

This chain uses TRBV11-3 with TRBJ2-3; no clear D gene. CDR3 length: 12 amino acids. The germline gives CDR1 SGHNT, CDR2 YENEEA. The germline V and J ends were trimmed by 5 bases and 7 bases, with 10 bases remaining between them. The CDR3 reads CASSLSENTQYF. Written as DNA, the CDR3 is TGTGCCAGCAGCCTTTCGGAAAATACGCAGTATTTT.

The table lists this clonotype with many counts. This chain joins TRBV7-3 and TRBJ2-2; 9 nucleotides match TRBD2. V lost 6 bases, J lost 2 bases, and 4 bases stayed unmatched. The CDR3 has 15 residues. Germline CDR1 reads SGHTA; CDR2 reads FQGTGA. CDR3 nucleotide sequence: TGTGCCAGCAGTCTAGCGGGGCTAAACACCGGGGAGCTGTTTTTT. Protein product: CASSLAGLNTGELFF. The full variable domain, in which reference TRBV7-3 and TRBJ2-2 provide the parts outside the CDR3, is GAGVSQTPSNKVTEKGKYVELRCDPISGHTALYWYRQSLGQGPEFLIYFQGTGAADDSGLPNDRFFAVRPEGSVSTLKIQRTERGDSAVYLCASSLAGLNTGELFFGEGSRLTVL.

The chain employs TRBV7-2 and TRBJ2-7; D uncertain. The length of the CDR3 is 15 residues. V lost 1 base and J lost 1, with 11 bases in between. Per the germline V gene, CDR1 is SGHTA and CDR2 is FQGNSA. CDR3 residues: CASSLGPGDSYEQYF. The CDR3, as DNA: TGTGCCAGCAGCTTAGGGCCCGGTGATTCCTACGAGCAGTACTTC. The whole variable domain, filled in from reference TRBV7-2 and TRBJ2-7, reads GAGVSQSPSNKVTEKGKDVELRCDPISGHTALYWYRQSLGQGLEFLIYFQGNSAPDKSGLPSDRFSAERTGGSVSTLTIQRTQQEDSAVYLCASSLGPGDSYEQYFGPGTRLTVT.

The sample holds a few counts of this clonotype. The chain carries TRBV20-1 and TRBJ2-3; 7 nucleotides agree with TRBD2. Trimming took 3 bases from V and 0 from J; bases not matched to a gene: 6. This CDR3 is built from 15 residues. CDR1 DFQATT and CDR2 SNEGSKA come from the germline V gene (reference sequence). Written as DNA, the CDR3 is TGCAGTGCTAGCCGCGGCGGGGGTAGCACAGATACGCAGTATTTT. It codes for CSASRGGGSTDTQYF.

This clonotype was observed at least ten times. The chain uses TRBV5-5 and TRBJ2-7; D perhaps matches TRBD1 (6 bases). V shed 2 bases and J shed 3 bases, with 18 bases lying between them. The CDR3 is 16 amino acids. Germline loops: CDR1 SGHKS, CDR2 YYEKEE (reference sequence). In DNA, the CDR3 is TGTGCCAGCAGCTTCCTAACAGGGTGGCGTAACTACGAGCAGTACTTC. Translation gives CASSFLTGWRNYEQYF.